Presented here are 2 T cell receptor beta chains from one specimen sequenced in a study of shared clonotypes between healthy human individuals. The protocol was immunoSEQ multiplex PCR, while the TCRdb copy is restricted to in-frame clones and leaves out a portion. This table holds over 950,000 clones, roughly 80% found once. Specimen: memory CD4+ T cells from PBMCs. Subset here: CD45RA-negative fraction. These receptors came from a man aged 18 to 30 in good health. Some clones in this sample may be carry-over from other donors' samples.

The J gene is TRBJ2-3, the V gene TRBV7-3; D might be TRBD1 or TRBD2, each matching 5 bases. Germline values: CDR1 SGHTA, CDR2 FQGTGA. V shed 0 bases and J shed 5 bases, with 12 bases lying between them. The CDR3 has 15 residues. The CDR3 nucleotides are TGTGCCAGCAGCTTAACGTGGGGGAGTGAAGATACGCAGTATTTT. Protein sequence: CASSLTWGSEDTQYF.

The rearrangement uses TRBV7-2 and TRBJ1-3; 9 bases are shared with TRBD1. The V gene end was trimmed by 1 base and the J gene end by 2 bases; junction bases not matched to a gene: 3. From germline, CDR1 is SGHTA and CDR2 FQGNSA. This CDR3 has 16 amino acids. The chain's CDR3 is CASSLGDRATGNTIYF. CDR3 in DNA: TGTGCCAGCAGCTTAGGGGACAGGGCGACTGGAAACACCATATATTTT.